This TCR beta chain was captured by sequencing in a study of CD8+CD57+ T cells in acquired aplastic anemia (dated by TCRdb to 2016 to 2018). Study-level background: DNA extracted from sorted CD4+ and CD8+ cells had a mean of approximately 3.4 ug, with a range of 0.2 to 27.4 ug. An average of around 10 million reads for CD4+ cells and 11 million to 13 million reads for CD8+ cells was obtained from healthy donor samples. Paper-wide results and their limitations: CD8+ Simpson's diversity did not differ significantly between patients and healthy controls (P=0.060). Twenty-nine CD8+ CDR3 sequences were found to be shared between patients and controls, but these sequences appeared to be highly expressed in patients and within the immunodominant clones of the patients.

In the study, sorted CD4+ and CD8+ blood T cells from patients with severe aplastic anemia and from healthy subjects underwent deep sequencing of TCR repertoires. Ficoll-Paque density gradient centrifugation was used to isolate peripheral blood mononuclear cells. Before DNA extraction, CD4+ and CD8+ T cells were sorted by FACS or by magnetic beads. Profiling of TCR beta VDJ combinations and CDR3 sequences used genomic DNA as the template. An Illumina HiSeq 2000 was the platform used for TCR repertoire sequencing. The published analysis was carried out like this. TRBV/TRBJ rearrangement plots, CDR3 size and DJ length profiles, and Simpson's diversity index were used to evaluate the repertoires. The immunodominant clone was defined as the most abundant DNA sequence in deep sequencing data. CDR3 amino acid sequences were checked for sharing across subjects and were also compared against the VDJdb database and published repertoires. The public reads were quality trimmed at Q25 with fastp and then assembled into clones with MiXCR by TCRdb, keeping productive beta chains. CDR3 protein duplicates are merged, each entry listing the most common genes and DNA. TCRdb, not the authors, supplied the V and J calls. In this sample the table shows 400,000 to 450,000 distinct CDR3 sequences, 55% to 75% of which occur a single time. Jointly, the top ten make up approximately 3.9% of the sample.

A remark on this clonotype: It lacks a known antigen. Base qualities are not recorded, but no much larger clone differs from it by a single base.

Relative to germline, V is 5 bases shorter and J is 0 bases shorter, with 13 bases between their ends. Sequences SEHNR (CDR1) and FQNEAQ (CDR2) are obtained from the germline V gene (reference sequence). The CDR3 goes from the cysteine to the phenylalanine over 15 residues. The retained sequence is limited to the CDR3, 45 bases, with the frame set at the first base. Sample: sorted CD4+, CD8+, or CD8+CD57+ T cells (not recorded which) from PBMCs. The rearrangement joined TRBV7-9 to TRBJ1-1; the D region possibly corresponds to TRBD1 (5 bases align). This sequence was found in a human donor in good health, serving as a control. The DNA reads as follows: TGTGCCAGCAGCACACGACAGCGTCTGAACACTGAAGCTTTCTTT. The encoded protein is CASSTRQRLNTEAFF.